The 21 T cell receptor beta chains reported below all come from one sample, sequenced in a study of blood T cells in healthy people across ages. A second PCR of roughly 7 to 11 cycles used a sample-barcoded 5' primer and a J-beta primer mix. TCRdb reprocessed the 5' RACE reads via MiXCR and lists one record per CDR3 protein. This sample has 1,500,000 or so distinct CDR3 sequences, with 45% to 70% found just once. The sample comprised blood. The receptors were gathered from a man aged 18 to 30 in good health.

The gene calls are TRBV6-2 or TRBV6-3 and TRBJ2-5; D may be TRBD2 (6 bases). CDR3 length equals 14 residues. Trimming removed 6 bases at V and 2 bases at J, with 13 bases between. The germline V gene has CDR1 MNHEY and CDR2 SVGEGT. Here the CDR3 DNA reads TGTGCCAGCAGCAACATCGGGGGACAAGAGACCCAGTACTTC. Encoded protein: CASSNIGGQETQYF.

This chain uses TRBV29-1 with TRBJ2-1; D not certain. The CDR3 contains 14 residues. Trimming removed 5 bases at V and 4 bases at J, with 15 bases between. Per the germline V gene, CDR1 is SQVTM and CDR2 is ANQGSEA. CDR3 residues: CSVLGYGLYNEQFF. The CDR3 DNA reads TGCAGCGTTTTGGGCTATGGGCTATACAATGAGCAGTTCTTC.

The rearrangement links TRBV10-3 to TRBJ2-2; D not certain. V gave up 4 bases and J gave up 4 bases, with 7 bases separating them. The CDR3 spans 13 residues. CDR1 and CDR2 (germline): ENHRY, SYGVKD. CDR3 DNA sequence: TGTGCCATCAGTGCGTCAGCCACCGGGGAGCTGTTTTTT. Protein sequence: CAISASATGELFF.

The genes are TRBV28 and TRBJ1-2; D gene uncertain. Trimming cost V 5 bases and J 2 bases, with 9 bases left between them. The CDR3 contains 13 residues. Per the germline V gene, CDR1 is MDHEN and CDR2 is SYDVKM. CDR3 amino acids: CASSVSPNYGYTF. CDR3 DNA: TGTGCCAGCAGTGTATCCCCCAACTATGGCTACACCTTC.

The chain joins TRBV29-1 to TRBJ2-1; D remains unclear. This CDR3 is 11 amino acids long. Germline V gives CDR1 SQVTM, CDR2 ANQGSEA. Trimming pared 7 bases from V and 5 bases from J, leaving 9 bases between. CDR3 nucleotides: TGCAGCGCCCTAGAAGACAATGAGCAGTTCTTC. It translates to CSALEDNEQFF.

The CDR3 protein is CASSLGEINSNTEAFF. CDR3 bases: TGCGCCAGCAGCTTGGGGGAGATAAATTCGAACACTGAAGCTTTCTTT. This chain joins TRBV5-1 and TRBJ1-1; D remains ambiguous. The V gene lost 0 bases and the J gene lost 1 base, with 13 bases spanning the gap. This CDR3 has 16 amino acids. Germline V gene data show CDR1 as SGHRS and CDR2 as YFSETQ.

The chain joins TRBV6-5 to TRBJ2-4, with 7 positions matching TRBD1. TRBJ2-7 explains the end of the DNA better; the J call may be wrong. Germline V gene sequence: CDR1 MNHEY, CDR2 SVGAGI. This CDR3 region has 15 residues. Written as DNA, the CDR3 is TGTGCCAGCAGACAAACAGGGGCCCCCGGGGACGAGCAGTACTTC. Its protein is CASRQTGAPGDEQYF.

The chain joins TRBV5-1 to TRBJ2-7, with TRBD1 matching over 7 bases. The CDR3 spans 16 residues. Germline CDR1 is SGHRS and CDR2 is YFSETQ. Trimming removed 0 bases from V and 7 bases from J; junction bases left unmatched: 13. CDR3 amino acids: CASSLGDRTSYNEQYF. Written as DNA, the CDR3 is TGCGCCAGCAGCTTGGGGGACAGAACCTCCTACAATGAGCAGTACTTC.

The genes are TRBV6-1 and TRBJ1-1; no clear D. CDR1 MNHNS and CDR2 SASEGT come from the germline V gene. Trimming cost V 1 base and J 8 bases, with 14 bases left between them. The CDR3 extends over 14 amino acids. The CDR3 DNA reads TGTGCCAGCAGTGAAGGACGGTCTAGGCTGGAAGCTTTCTTT. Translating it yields CASSEGRSRLEAFF.

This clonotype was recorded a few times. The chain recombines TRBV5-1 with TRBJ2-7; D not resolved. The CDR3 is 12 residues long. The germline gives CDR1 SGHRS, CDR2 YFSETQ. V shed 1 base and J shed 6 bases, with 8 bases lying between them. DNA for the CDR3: TGCGCCAGCAGCTTGAGTGACGTCGAGCAGTACTTC. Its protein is CASSLSDVEQYF.

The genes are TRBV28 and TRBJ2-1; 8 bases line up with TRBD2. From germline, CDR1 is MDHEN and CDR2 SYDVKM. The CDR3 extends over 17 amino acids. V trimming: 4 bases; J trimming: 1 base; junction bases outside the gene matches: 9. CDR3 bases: TGTGCCAGCAGTTCCCCGCTAGCGGGTCCTTCCTACAATGAGCAGTTCTTC. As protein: CASSSPLAGPSYNEQFF.

Here the CDR3 DNA reads TGTGCCAGCAGCCATGAACGGGCTGAAGCTTTCTTT. Amino acids: CASSHERAEAFF. The gene calls are TRBV6-5 and TRBJ1-1, with D unresolved. The germline CDR1 and CDR2 sequences are MNHEY and SVGAGI. The CDR3 extends over 12 amino acids. V was trimmed by 6 bases and J by 6 bases, leaving 11 bases between them.

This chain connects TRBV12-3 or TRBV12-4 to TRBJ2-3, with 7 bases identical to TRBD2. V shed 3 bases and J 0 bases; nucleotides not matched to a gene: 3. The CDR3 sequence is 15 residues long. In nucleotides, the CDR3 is TGTGCCAGCAGTTTTGGCGGGAGAAGCACAGATACGCAGTATTTT. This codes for CASSFGGRSTDTQYF.

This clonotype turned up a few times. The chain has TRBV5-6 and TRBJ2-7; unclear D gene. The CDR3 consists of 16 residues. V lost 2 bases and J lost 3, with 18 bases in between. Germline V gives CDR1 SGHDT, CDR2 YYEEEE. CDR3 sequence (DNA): TGTGCCAGCAGCTTTTGGGGTACGTCAAACCTCTACGAGCAGTACTTC. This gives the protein CASSFWGTSNLYEQYF.

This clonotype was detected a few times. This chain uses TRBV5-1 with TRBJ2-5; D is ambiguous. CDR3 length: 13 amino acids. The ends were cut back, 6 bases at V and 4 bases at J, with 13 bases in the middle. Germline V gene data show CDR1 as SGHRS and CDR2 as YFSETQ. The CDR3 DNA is TGCGCCAGCACCCCAGGACCCCGAGAGACCCAGTACTTC. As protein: CASTPGPRETQYF. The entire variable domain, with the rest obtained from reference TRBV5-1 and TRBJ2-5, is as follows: KAGVTQTPRYLIKTRGQQVTLSCSPISGHRSVSWYQQTPGQGLQFLFEYFSETQRNKGNFPGRFSGRQFSNSRSEMNVSTLELGDSALYLCASTPGPRETQYFGPGTRLLVL.

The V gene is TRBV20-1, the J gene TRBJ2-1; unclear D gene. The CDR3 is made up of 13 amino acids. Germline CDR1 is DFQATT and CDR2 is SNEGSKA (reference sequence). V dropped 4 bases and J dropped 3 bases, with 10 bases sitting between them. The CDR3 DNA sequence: TGCAGTGCTACATACGGGTACTACAATGAGCAGTTCTTC. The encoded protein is CSATYGYYNEQFF.

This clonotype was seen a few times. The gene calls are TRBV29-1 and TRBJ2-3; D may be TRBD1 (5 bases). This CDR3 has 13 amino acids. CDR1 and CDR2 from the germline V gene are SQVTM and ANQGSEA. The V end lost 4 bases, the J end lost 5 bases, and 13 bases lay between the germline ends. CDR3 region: CSVVALQVDTQYF. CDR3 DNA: TGCAGCGTTGTGGCTTTACAGGTAGATACGCAGTATTTT.

The CDR3 protein is CATSRDRASGANVLTF. The DNA for the CDR3 is TGTGCCACCAGCAGAGATAGAGCCTCTGGGGCCAACGTCCTGACTTTC. The chain uses TRBV15 and TRBJ2-6; D uncertain. V dropped 0 bases and J dropped 0 bases, with 6 bases sitting between them. CDR1 is LNHNV, CDR2 YYDKDF, per germline (reference sequence). The CDR3 totals 16 residues.

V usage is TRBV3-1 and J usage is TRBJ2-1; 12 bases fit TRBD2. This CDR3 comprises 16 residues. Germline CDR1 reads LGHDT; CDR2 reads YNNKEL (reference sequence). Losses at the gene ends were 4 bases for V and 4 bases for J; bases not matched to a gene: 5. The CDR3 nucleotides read TGTGCCAGCAGCCTTCGACTAGCGGGGGAATACAATGAGCAGTTCTTC. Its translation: CASSLRLAGEYNEQFF.

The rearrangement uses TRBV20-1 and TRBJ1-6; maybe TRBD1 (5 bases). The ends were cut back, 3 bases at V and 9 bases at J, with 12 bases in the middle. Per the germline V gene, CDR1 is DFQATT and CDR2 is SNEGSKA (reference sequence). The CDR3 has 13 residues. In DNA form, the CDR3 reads TGCAGTGCTAGGAGGATAGGGGTTTCACCCCTCCACTTT. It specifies CSARRIGVSPLHF.

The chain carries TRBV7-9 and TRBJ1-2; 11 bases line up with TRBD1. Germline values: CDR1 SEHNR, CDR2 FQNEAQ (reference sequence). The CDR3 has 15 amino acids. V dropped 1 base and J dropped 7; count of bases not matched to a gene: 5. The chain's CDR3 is CASSLGTGGRLGYTF. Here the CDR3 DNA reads TGTGCCAGCAGCTTAGGGACAGGGGGCCGTCTTGGCTACACCTTC.